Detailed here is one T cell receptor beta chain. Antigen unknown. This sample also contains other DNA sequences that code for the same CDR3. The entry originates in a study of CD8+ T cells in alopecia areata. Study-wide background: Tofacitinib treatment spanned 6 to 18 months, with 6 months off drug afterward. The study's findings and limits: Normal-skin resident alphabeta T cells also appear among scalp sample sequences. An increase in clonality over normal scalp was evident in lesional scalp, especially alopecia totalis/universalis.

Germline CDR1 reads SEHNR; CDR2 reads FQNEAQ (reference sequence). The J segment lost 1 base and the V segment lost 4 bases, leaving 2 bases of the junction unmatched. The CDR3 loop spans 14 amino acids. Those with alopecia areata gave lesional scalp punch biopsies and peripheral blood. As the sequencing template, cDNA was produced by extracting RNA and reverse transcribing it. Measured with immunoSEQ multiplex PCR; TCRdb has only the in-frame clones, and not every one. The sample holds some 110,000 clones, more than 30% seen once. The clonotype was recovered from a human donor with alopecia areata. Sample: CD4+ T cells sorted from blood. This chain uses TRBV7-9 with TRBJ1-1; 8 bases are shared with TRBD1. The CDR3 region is CASSSGQGNTEAFF. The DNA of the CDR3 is TGTGCCAGCAGCTCCGGACAGGGGAACACTGAAGCTTTCTTT.